A single sample is the source of the 13 T cell receptor beta chains below, sequenced in a study of T cell repertoires in cytomegalovirus infection. TCRdb analysed the reads with MiXCR anew, one entry per CDR3 protein. The repertoire holds roughly 640,000 distinct CDR3 sequences, with roughly 26% as singletons. The sample consisted of CD8+ T cells from PBMCs. The receptors stem from a human donor in good health (CMV status not recorded). Some clones in this sample may be carry-over from other donors' samples.

This clonotype was seen a few times. The chain employs TRBV7-9 and TRBJ2-2; D possibly corresponds to TRBD1 (6 bases). Germline V gene sequence: CDR1 SEHNR, CDR2 FQNEAQ (reference sequence). This CDR3 region has 15 residues. Trimming shortened V by 5 bases and J by 1 base, and 11 bases separated the two germline ends. The DNA for the CDR3 is TGTGCCAGCAGCCCAAAGACAGGGAACACCGGGGAGCTGTTTTTT. It encodes CASSPKTGNTGELFF.

The chain links TRBV6-1 to TRBJ1-5; D is unresolved. This CDR3 spans 14 amino acids. Germline V CDR1 and CDR2: MNHNS, SASEGT. V was cut by 1 base and J by 4 bases, with 8 bases left in between. DNA for the CDR3: TGTGCCAGCAGTGAAGACCCCAGGAATCAGCCCCAGCATTTT. The encoded protein is CASSEDPRNQPQHF.

This clonotype has at least ten counts. This rearrangement joins TRBV7-6 to TRBJ1-1; D call uncertain. CDR1 is SGHVS, CDR2 FNYEAQ, per germline. The CDR3 length is 14 residues. Trimming left V 3 bases short and J 2 bases short, with 10 bases between. CDR3 in amino acids: CASSLSHPNTEAFF. The CDR3 DNA reads TGTGCCAGCAGCTTGAGCCATCCCAACACTGAAGCTTTCTTT. Looking up the rest from reference TRBV7-6 and TRBJ1-1 gives the full variable domain: GAGVSQSPRYKVTKRGQDVALRCDPISGHVSLYWYRQALGQGPEFLTYFNYEAQQDKSGLPNDRFSAERPEGSISTLTIQRTEQRDSAMYRCASSLSHPNTEAFFGQGTRLTVV.

This clonotype was seen many times. The chain carries TRBV7-9 and TRBJ2-5, with D unclear. Trimming removed 1 base from V and 1 base from J, with 4 bases in between. Germline-derived CDR1 and CDR2 are SEHNR and FQNEAQ (reference sequence). The CDR3 is 13 amino acids. The CDR3 loop reads CASSLVGQETQYF. The CDR3, as DNA: TGTGCCAGCAGCTTAGTAGGCCAAGAGACCCAGTACTTC.

V and J are TRBV29-1 and TRBJ2-7, with TRBD2 matching over 7 bases. The CDR3 spans 11 residues. Germline values: CDR1 SQVTM, CDR2 ANQGSEA. The junction had 2 bases not matched to a gene; V was cut back by 7 bases and J by 2 bases. The CDR3 region is CSAGTTYEQYV. The CDR3 nucleotides are TGCAGCGCCGGGACTACCTACGAGCAGTACGTC.

This clonotype was counted ten times or more. This chain connects TRBV7-8 to TRBJ2-2, with D hard to call. Germline V gene lookup returns CDR1 SGHVS and CDR2 FQNEAQ. Trimming removed 6 bases at V and 2 bases at J, with 10 bases between. The CDR3 has 14 amino acids. CDR3 coding DNA: TGTGCCAGCAGTTCGGACGGAAACACCGGGGAGCTGTTTTTT. It translates to CASSSDGNTGELFF.

This clonotype has only a few counts. The rearrangement links TRBV15 to TRBJ2-2; 7 bases are shared with TRBD2. This CDR3 region has 14 residues. J lost 7 bases, V lost 4 bases, and 6 bases had no gene match. CDR1 and CDR2 (germline): LNHNV, YYDKDF (reference sequence). The CDR3 DNA sequence: TGTGCCACCAGCAACGGACTAGATAGCGGGGAGCTGTTTTTT. Protein sequence: CATSNGLDSGELFF. Using reference TRBV15 and TRBJ2-2 for the parts outside the CDR3, the full variable domain is DAMVIQNPRYQVTQFGKPVTLSCSQTLNHNVMYWYQQKSSQAPKLLFHYYDKDFNNEADTPDNFQSRRPNTSFCFLDIRSPGLGDTAMYLCATSNGLDSGELFFGEGSRLTVL.

This clonotype was seen ten or more times. The rearrangement uses TRBV27 and TRBJ2-1; 7 bases fit TRBD2. Germline V lookup: CDR1 MNHEY, CDR2 SMNVEV (reference sequence). This CDR3 contains 14 residues. V was clipped by 10 bases and J by 4 bases; unmatched bases: 10. CDR3 region: CATLGGGWYNEQFF. The DNA of the CDR3 is TGTGCCACCCTAGGCGGGGGATGGTACAATGAGCAGTTCTTC.

This chain connects TRBV24-1 to TRBJ2-3; D possibly corresponds to TRBD2 (5 bases). The CDR3 spans 16 residues. V was shortened by 4 bases and J by 4 bases, with 17 bases between the two germline ends. The germline CDR1 and CDR2 sequences are KGHDR and SFDVKD. CDR3 bases: TGTGCCACCAGTGACCTCCGGGAACCGCACCCAGATACGCAGTATTTT. This codes for CATSDLREPHPDTQYF.

This clonotype was detected a few times. CDR3 region: CASSPGRPGEQYF. For the CDR3, the DNA is TGTGCCAGCAGCCCCGGACGGCCCGGAGAGCAGTACTTC. The chain uses TRBV7-6 and TRBJ2-7; D unresolved. The germline V gene encodes CDR1 SGHVS and CDR2 FNYEAQ. V was cut by 5 bases and J by 7 bases, with 15 bases left in between. The CDR3 spans 13 residues.

V gene TRBV27 combines with J gene TRBJ2-3; TRBD1 matches 7 bases. J lost 3 bases, V lost 5 bases, and 5 bases had no gene match. Germline-derived CDR1 and CDR2 are MNHEY and SMNVEV (reference sequence). CDR3 length equals 14 residues. This CDR3 is CASSRQGGTDTQYF. CDR3 bases: TGTGCCAGCAGTCGACAGGGCGGGACAGATACGCAGTATTTT.

This chain connects TRBV29-1 to TRBJ2-7; 12 positions match TRBD1. The germline CDR1 and CDR2 sequences are SQVTM and ANQGSEA. The CDR3 runs to 15 residues. The J segment lost 2 bases and the V segment lost 3 bases, leaving 5 bases of the junction unmatched. Here the CDR3 reads CSVEVRDRGPYEQYF. The CDR3 coding sequence is TGCAGCGTTGAGGTTCGGGACAGGGGGCCCTACGAGCAGTACTTC.

Remarks on this clonotype: A junction boundary mismatches the germline segment, possibly from a read error. The chain links TRBV4-1 to TRBJ2-5; 7 bases fit TRBD1. The germline gives CDR1 MGHRA, CDR2 YSYEKL. The CDR3 length is 17 residues. The DNA for the CDR3 is TGCGCCAACAGCCAAGATTTGAGGGGGCCTCTGGTCGAGACCCAGTACTTC. It encodes CANSQDLRGPLVETQYF.